The rows below give T cell receptor beta chains drawn from one sample of a study of cytomegalovirus exposure and HLA in healthy donors. Clones were read by immunoSEQ multiplex PCR, and TCRdb kept only the in-frame ones, dropping some. The sample has about 200,000 clones; approximately 79% are singletons. Sequencing was performed on PBMCs. The source is a woman in her 30s in good health and CMV-seropositive. The CDR3 runs from the conserved cysteine through the conserved F or W. The order of the fields is clone size, J gene, D gene, V gene, CDR3 protein, CDR3 DNA. D genes are given only for firm matches. Some rows have no size entry. The others give once, few or many, or a class for an expanded clone.

- | TRBJ1-1 | TRBD1 | TRBV2 | CASTLETGAGTEAFF | TGTGCCAGCACCTTAGAGACAGGGGCGGGCACTGAAGCTTTCTTT
few | TRBJ2-1 | TRBD2 | TRBV5-5 | CASSFLAGGVNEQFF | TGTGCCAGCAGCTTCCTAGCGGGAGGGGTCAATGAGCAGTTCTTC
- | TRBJ1-2 | - | TRBV4-2 | CASSQAGETQEPRGQKRYGYTF | TGTGCCAGCAGCCAAGCAGGGGAGACCCAGGAACCCAGGGGACAAAAACGGTATGGCTACACCTTC
- | TRBJ2-7 | TRBD2 | TRBV6-1 | CASSEVSGLAEAQYF | TGTGCCAGCAGTGAGGTATCAGGACTAGCGGAGGCGCAGTACTTC
- | TRBJ2-1 | TRBD2 | TRBV7-9 | CASSLTLAGAYNEQFF | TGTGCCAGCAGCTTGACCCTAGCGGGAGCATACAATGAGCAGTTCTTC
- | TRBJ1-1 | - | TRBV10-3 | CAINLRGDTEAFF | TGTGCCATCAATCTCAGGGGAGACACTGAAGCTTTCTTT
few | TRBJ2-7 | - | TRBV4-3 | CASSQTTGLEQYF | TGCGCCAGCAGCCAAACGACAGGCCTCGAGCAGTACTTC
- | TRBJ2-7 | TRBD1 | TRBV5-1 | CASSAGQGSYEQYF | TGCGCCAGCAGCGCCGGACAGGGCTCCTACGAGCAGTACTTC
- | TRBJ1-5 | - | TRBV7-9 | CASRGKISGGSNQPQHF | TGTGCCAGCAGGGGTAAGATATCGGGGGGGAGCAATCAGCCCCAGCATTTT
few | TRBJ1-4 | TRBD1 | TRBV4-3 | CASSQGTGVGDEKLFF | TGCGCCAGCAGCCAAGGAACAGGGGTGGGGGATGAAAAACTGTTTTTT
few | TRBJ1-6 | - | TRBV18 | CASSPQKGESPLHF | TGTGCCAGCTCACCTCAAAAAGGAGAATCACCCCTCCACTTT
- | TRBJ2-2 | - | TRBV6-1 | CASSDRGFANTGELFF | TGTGCCAGCAGTGACCGAGGATTCGCGAACACCGGGGAGCTGTTTTTT
few | TRBJ2-7 | - | TRBV7-8 | CASSLARAGQYF | TGTGCCAGCAGCTTAGCGCGCGCGGGACAGTACTTC
- | TRBJ2-7 | TRBD2 | TRBV2 | CASSEGLAGEISYEQYF | TGTGCCAGCAGTGAAGGGCTAGCGGGGGAAATCTCCTACGAGCAGTACTTC
- | TRBJ2-7 | TRBD1 | TRBV5-6 | CASSAGQGDVEGF | TGTGCCAGCAGCGCGGGACAGGGGGACGTCGAGGGCTTC
- | TRBJ2-1 | - | TRBV4-1 | CASSQDPRGFGFF | TGCGCCAGCAGCCAAGACCCTAGGGGTTTCGGGTTCTTC
- | TRBJ2-5 | - | TRBV6-1 | CASGRTMPQETQYF | TGTGCCAGCGGGAGGACAATGCCTCAAGAGACCCAGTACTTC
- | TRBJ1-4 | TRBD1 | TRBV5-1 | CASSLGDSLILLEKLFF | TGCGCCAGCAGCCTGGGGGACAGCTTAATTCTACTTGAAAAACTGTTTTTT
- | TRBJ1-2 | - | TRBV9 | CASSVETSGSRSGYTF | TGTGCCAGCAGCGTAGAGACGAGCGGCAGCAGGTCCGGCTACACCTTC
- | TRBJ2-7 | - | TRBV11-2 | CASSLGVRGGSYEQYF | TGTGCCAGCAGCTTAGGGGTCAGGGGTGGCTCCTACGAGCAGTACTTC
- | TRBJ1-5 | - | TRBV2 | CASTPQVSNQPQHF | TGTGCCAGCACCCCACAGGTGAGCAATCAGCCCCAGCATTTT
- | TRBJ1-3 | TRBD1 | TRBV5-4 | CASSLKGAAGNTIYF | TGTGCCAGCAGCTTGAAGGGGGCAGCTGGAAACACCATATATTTT
- | TRBJ1-1 | - | TRBV19 | CASGVNTEAFF | TGTGCCAGTGGAGTGAACACTGAAGCTTTCTTT
once | TRBJ1-1 | TRBD1 | TRBV9 | CASSVGTATDTEAFF | TGTGCCAGCAGCGTCGGGACAGCCACGGACACTGAAGCTTTCTTT
once | TRBJ1-3 | - | TRBV18 | CASSPSGTGNTIYF | TGTGCCAGCTCACCATCGGGGACTGGAAACACCATATATTTT
- | TRBJ2-3 | - | TRBV9 | CASSVGLAESTDTQYF | TGTGCCAGCAGCGTAGGTCTTGCGGAAAGCACAGATACGCAGTATTTT
- | TRBJ2-1 | TRBD2 | TRBV9 | CASSAESGRTYNEQFF | TGTGCCAGCAGCGCGGAAAGCGGGAGGACCTACAATGAGCAGTTCTTC